The sequence of this T cell receptor (beta chain) was determined in a study of response to subunit inactivated influenza vaccine. V lost 7 bases and J lost 7; bases outside the gene matches: 4. CDR3 length equals 13 residues. Germline V gene sequence: CDR1 MNHEY, CDR2 SMNVEV (reference sequence). There are a few counts of this clonotype. TCRdb used MiXCR to reprocess the RT-PCR reads, holding one entry per CDR3 protein. The sample holds about 310,000 distinct CDR3 sequences; about a fifth are singletons and the top ten take about 9.4%. This material consisted of PBMCs from blood, taken less than 22 months after vaccination. This sequence originates from a man aged 50 to 69 who received an inactivated influenza vaccine. The V gene is TRBV27, the J gene TRBJ1-2; 12 bases line up with TRBD1. The CDR3: CASIGTGGRGYTF. In DNA, the CDR3 is TGTGCCAGCATCGGGACAGGGGGCCGTGGCTACACCTTC.